A selection of T cell receptor beta chains follows, all from one sample in a study of cytomegalovirus exposure and HLA in healthy donors. Here immunoSEQ multiplex PCR was the method, and the copy in TCRdb shows in-frame clones only, minus some. The data hold some 150,000 clones, with around 62% observed a single time. Sample: PBMCs. These receptors were taken from a man aged 35 to 55 in good health and CMV-seronegative. Both conserved end residues are part of each CDR3. A D gene is named only where the DNA matches it firmly. Clone size is not always given. Where it is, it says once, few, many or a class for expanded clones.

TRBV4-2	17	.	TRBD2	TRBJ2-2	TGTGCCAGCAGCCACCCTGGGACTAGCGGGAACACCGGGGAGCTGTTTTTT	CASSHPGTSGNTGELFF
TRBV30	14	.	.	TRBJ1-6	TGTGCCTGGAGTGTACACAGCAATAATTCACCCCTCCACTTT	CAWSVHSNNSPLHF
TRBV4-1	13	few	.	TRBJ1-5	TGTGCCAGCAGCCAAGATCCCGAGCAGCCCCAGCATTTT	CASSQDPEQPQHF
TRBV7-2	14	few	.	TRBJ2-1	TGTGCCAGCAGCTTAGATGGCCCGTTGGATGAGCAGTTCTTC	CASSLDGPLDEQFF
TRBV5-1	15	.	.	TRBJ1-5	TGCGCCAGCAGCTTAGGGACAACCCGCAATCAGCCCCAGCATTTT	CASSLGTTRNQPQHF
TRBV7-2	16	.	.	TRBJ2-1	TGTGCCAGCAGCATATCCGGGACTCCCGCCTACAATGAGCAGTTCTTC	CASSISGTPAYNEQFF
TRBV5-4	14	.	TRBD1	TRBJ1-3	TGTGCCAGCAGCCCCGACAGGGGCCGAAACACCATATATTTT	CASSPDRGRNTIYF
TRBV15	13	.	.	TRBJ1-6	TGTGCCAGTACAGGACAGAATAATTCACCCCTCCACTTT	CASTGQNNSPLHF
TRBV6-6	16	.	TRBD2	TRBJ2-2	TGTGCCAGCAGCGCTAGCGGGGGGCGGGGCACCGGGGAGCTGTTTTTT	CASSASGGRGTGELFF
TRBV7-9	14	.	.	TRBJ2-7	TGTGCCAGCAGCTTAGGACAGGCCTCCTACGAGCAGTACTTC	CASSLGQASYEQYF
TRBV2	16	.	TRBD1	TRBJ1-3	TGTGCCAGCAGTGACCCGGGACAGGGAGGCGGAAACACCATATATTTT	CASSDPGQGGGNTIYF